This T cell receptor (beta chain) was found in a study of blood T cells in healthy people across ages. Study findings and constraints: There were more naive CD4+ cells and higher diversity in long-lived donors than in aged donors. Changes in expanded clonotypes were possibly confounded, as the CMV status of donors was unknown. The study found TCR beta diversity correlated strongly with naive T cell percentage.

As for this clonotype: Its specificity is unknown.

Isolation yielded PBMCs, at least 6.5 million per sample, in every case. A second about 7 to 12 cycle PCR used barcoded and J-beta primers. TCRdb analysed the 5' RACE reads with MiXCR anew, one entry per CDR3 protein. Altogether 650,000 to 900,000 distinct CDR3 sequences are present, about 59% being singletons, with the ten largest covering around 30%. Sequences were obtained from blood. The TCR sequence derives from a man in his thirties or forties in good health.

This CDR3 reads CASRPTYTGTGKTGELFF. The CDR3, as DNA: TGTGCCAGCAGACCAACCTATACCGGGACAGGGAAAACCGGGGAGCTGTTTTTT. V gene TRBV28 combines with J gene TRBJ2-2; TRBD1 aligns across 9 bases. After removal of 6 bases from V and 5 bases from J, the junction contained 16 bases not matched to a gene. This CDR3 contains 18 residues. The germline V gene has CDR1 MDHEN and CDR2 SYDVKM.